The 8 T cell receptor beta chains below were found in one sample sequenced in a study of esophageal squamous cell carcinoma under preoperative chemotherapy (dated by TCRdb to between 2018 and 2020). This sample's time point label indicates: after preoperative PTX-NDP chemotherapy. Library preparation used PCR. TCRdb lists the instrument as HiSeq X Ten. TCRdb reworked the public reads: Q25 trimming with fastp, MiXCR clone assembly, productive beta chains retained. Rows with one shared CDR3 protein collapse into an entry with the most common genes and DNA. A total of 9,000 to 13,000 distinct CDR3 sequences appear in this sample, 63% of them only once. The ten top clones hold 25% to 30% of the sample. Sample collection occurred from a patient given preoperative chemotherapy. The receptors originated from a human donor with esophageal squamous cell carcinoma. The donor label of this sample is uncertain.

This clonotype is medium-sized by share. The rearrangement joins TRBV28 to TRBJ2-3; 7 nucleotides align to TRBD2. Trimming at V came to 4 bases and at J to 0 bases, leaving 4 bases not matched to a gene. Germline V gene data show CDR1 as MDHEN and CDR2 as SYDVKM. This CDR3 region has 15 residues. The CDR3 nucleotides read TGTGCCAGCAGTTCCCCGGGAGGTAGCACAGATACGCAGTATTTT. This codes for CASSSPGGSTDTQYF.

J is TRBJ2-1 and V is TRBV7-2, with a possible D match to TRBD2 (6 bases). The J call may be wrong; the DNA end is better matched by TRBJ2-7. The germline V gene encodes CDR1 SGHTA and CDR2 FQGNSA. The CDR3 is made up of 13 amino acids. CDR3 nucleotide sequence: TGTGCCAGCAGCTTGAGGCGGGACTACGAGCAGTACTTC. It specifies CASSLRRDYEQYF.

V usage is TRBV27 and J usage is TRBJ2-1; D might be TRBD1 (6 bases). Germline CDR1 and CDR2: MNHEY and SMNVEV (reference sequence). Deletions cut 5 bases from V and 10 bases from J, with 24 bases between. This CDR3 has 16 residues. CDR3 protein: CASSPSQGSQSYEQFF. Here the CDR3 DNA reads TGTGCCAGCAGTCCGAGTCAGGGGTCCCAAAGCTACGAGCAGTTCTTC.

The chain has TRBV7-2 and TRBJ2-1; D may be TRBD2 (5 bases). The J call may be faulty, since TRBJ2-5 better matches the DNA end. This CDR3 region has 12 residues. Germline CDR1 is SGHTA and CDR2 is FQGNSA. The CDR3 region has the DNA TGTGCCAGCAGCTTCCGCGGGGAGACCCAGTACTTC. This gives the protein CASSFRGETQYF.

The chain couples TRBV6-1 to TRBJ2-2; D gene unclear. The CDR3 is 13 amino acids. Germline V gene lookup returns CDR1 MNHNS and CDR2 SASEGT. V shed 8 bases and J shed 1 base, with 8 bases lying between them. The DNA for the CDR3 is TGTGCCAGCGGCCGTGGGAACACCGGGGAGCTGTTTTTT. Residues: CASGRGNTGELFF.

With respect to this clonotype: A junction boundary mismatches the germline segment, possibly from a read error. The V and J genes are TRBV6-1 and TRBJ2-3; the D is unclear. The CDR3 consists of 16 residues. CDR1 and CDR2 from the germline V gene are MNHNS and SASEGT. The DNA of the CDR3 is TGTGCCAGCAGCGTCTTGTGGGTAAGCGACACAGACACGCAGTATTTC. It codes for CASSVLWVSDTDTQYF.

The rearrangement joins TRBV6-1 to TRBJ2-4; D tentatively fits TRBD1 or TRBD2 (5 bases each). Germline V gene sequence: CDR1 MNHNS, CDR2 SASEGT. V lost 2 bases and J lost 13, with 24 bases in between. This CDR3 contains 16 residues. CDR3 bases: TGTGCCAGCAGTGAATTTGGGGGAAGCTCCAAAAATACGCAGTACTTC. Residues: CASSEFGGSSKNTQYF.

A remark on this clonotype: The germline gene is not matched at one end of the junction; a read error may be the cause. The CDR3 nucleotides read TGTGCCAGCCGGGAGGTGAGGACCGATACGCAGTTTTTC. Translated, it gives CASREVRTDTQFF. The chain joins TRBV6-1 to TRBJ2-3; 7 nucleotides align to TRBD2. Germline V gene lookup returns CDR1 MNHNS and CDR2 SASEGT. The CDR3 spans 13 residues.